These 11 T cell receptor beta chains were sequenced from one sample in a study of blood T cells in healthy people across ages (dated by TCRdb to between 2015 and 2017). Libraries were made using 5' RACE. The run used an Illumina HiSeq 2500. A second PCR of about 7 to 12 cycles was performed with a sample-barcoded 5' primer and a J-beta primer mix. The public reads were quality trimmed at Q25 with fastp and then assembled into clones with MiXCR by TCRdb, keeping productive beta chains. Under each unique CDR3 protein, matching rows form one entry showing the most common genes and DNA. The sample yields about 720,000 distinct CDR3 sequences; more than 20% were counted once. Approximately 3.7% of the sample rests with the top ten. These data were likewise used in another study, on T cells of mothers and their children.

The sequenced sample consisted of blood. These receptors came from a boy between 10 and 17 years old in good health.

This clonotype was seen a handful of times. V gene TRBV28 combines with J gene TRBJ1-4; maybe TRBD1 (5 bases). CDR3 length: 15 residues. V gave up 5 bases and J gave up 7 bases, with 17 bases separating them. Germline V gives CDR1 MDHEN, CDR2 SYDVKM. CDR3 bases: TGTGCCAGCAGTGTCGAGAGGGGTTTGCTTGAAAAACTGTTTTTT. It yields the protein CASSVERGLLEKLFF.

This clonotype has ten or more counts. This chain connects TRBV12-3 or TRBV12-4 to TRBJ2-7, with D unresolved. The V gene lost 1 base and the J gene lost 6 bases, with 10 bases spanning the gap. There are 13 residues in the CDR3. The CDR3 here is CASSLVPESEQYF. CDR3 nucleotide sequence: TGTGCCAGCAGTTTAGTCCCAGAGAGCGAGCAGTACTTC.

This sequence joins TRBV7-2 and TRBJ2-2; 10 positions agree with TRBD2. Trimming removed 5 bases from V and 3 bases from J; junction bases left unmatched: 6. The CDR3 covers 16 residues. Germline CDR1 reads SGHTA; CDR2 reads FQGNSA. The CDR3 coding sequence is TGTGCCAGCAGCCGAACTAGCGGGATTGACACCGGGGAGCTGTTTTTT. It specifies CASSRTSGIDTGELFF.

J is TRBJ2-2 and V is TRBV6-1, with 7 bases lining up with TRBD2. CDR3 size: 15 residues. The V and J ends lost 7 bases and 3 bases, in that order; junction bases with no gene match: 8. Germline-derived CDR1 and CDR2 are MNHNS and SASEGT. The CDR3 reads CASIRELAHTGELFF. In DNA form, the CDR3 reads TGTGCCAGCATAAGGGAACTAGCGCACACCGGGGAGCTGTTTTTT.

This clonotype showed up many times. CDR3 sequence: CSGGLAGGKTYNEQFF. Written as DNA, the CDR3 is TGCAGCGGCGGACTAGCGGGGGGGAAAACCTACAATGAGCAGTTCTTC. The chain has TRBV29-1 and TRBJ2-1; 15 nucleotides line up with TRBD2. This CDR3 is 16 amino acids long. The germline V gene has CDR1 SQVTM and CDR2 ANQGSEA. The V segment lost 7 bases and the J segment 2 bases; nucleotides outside the gene matches: 6.

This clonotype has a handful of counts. The CDR3 sequence is CSAGGQGRAGELFF. The DNA of the CDR3 is TGCAGCGCCGGAGGACAGGGGAGGGCCGGGGAGCTGTTTTTT. This chain joins TRBV29-1 and TRBJ2-2, with 9 bases fitting TRBD1. This CDR3 is 14 amino acids long. Trimming cost V 7 bases and J 6 bases; bases outside gene matches: 9. Germline V gene data show CDR1 as SQVTM and CDR2 as ANQGSEA.

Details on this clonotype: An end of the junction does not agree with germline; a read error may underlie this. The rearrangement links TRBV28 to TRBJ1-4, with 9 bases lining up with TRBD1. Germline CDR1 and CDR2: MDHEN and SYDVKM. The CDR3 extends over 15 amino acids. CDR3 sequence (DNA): TGTGCCAGCAGTCTCCATAGGACAGGGGATGAAAAGCTGTTTTTT. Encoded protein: CASSLHRTGDEKLFF.

Here the CDR3 DNA reads TGTGCCAGCAGCTTAGTCCGGCTGATGAGACTAGCGGGGAGCACAGATACGCAGTATTTT. This codes for CASSLVRLMRLAGSTDTQYF. V usage is TRBV11-2 and J usage is TRBJ2-3; 11 bases fit TRBD2. The CDR3 spans 20 residues. V dropped 1 base and J dropped 0; count of bases not matched to a gene: 12. CDR1 is SGHAT and CDR2 is FQNNGV in the germline V gene.

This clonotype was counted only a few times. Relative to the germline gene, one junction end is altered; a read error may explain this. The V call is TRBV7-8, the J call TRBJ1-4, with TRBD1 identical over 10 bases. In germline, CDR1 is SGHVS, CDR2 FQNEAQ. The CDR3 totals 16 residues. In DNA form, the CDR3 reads TGTGCCAGCAGCTTAGGAGAGGGACAGGGGAGTGAAAAGCTGTTTTTT. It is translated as CASSLGEGQGSEKLFF.

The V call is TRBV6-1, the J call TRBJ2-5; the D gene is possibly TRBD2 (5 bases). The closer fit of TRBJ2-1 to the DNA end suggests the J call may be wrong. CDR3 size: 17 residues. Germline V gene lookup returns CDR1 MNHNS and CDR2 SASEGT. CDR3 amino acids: CARTHLDWRDPEAEQFF. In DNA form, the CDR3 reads TGTGCCAGGACTCACCTGGACTGGCGTGACCCCGAGGCTGAGCAGTTCTTC.

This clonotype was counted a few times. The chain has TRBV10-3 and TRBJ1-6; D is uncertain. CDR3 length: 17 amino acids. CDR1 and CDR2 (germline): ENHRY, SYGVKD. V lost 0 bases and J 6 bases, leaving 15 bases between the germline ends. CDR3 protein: CAISESFGSELNSPLHF. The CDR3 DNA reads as TGTGCCATCAGTGAGTCGTTTGGGTCAGAACTTAATTCACCCCTCCACTTT.